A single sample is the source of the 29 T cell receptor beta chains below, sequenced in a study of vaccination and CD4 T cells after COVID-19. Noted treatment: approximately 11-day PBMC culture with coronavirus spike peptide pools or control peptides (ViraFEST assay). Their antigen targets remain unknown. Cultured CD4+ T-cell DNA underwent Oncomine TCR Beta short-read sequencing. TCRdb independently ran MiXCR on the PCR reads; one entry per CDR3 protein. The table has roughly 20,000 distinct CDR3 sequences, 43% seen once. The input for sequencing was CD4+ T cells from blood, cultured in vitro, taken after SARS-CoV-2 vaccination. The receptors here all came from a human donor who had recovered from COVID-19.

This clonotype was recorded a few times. The CDR3 spells CASSGRRNQPQHF. CDR3 coding DNA: TGTGCCAGTAGTGGGAGGCGGAATCAGCCCCAGCATTTT. This rearrangement joins TRBV19 to TRBJ1-5; D ambiguous. The CDR3 runs 13 residues. V gave up 5 bases and J gave up 4 bases, with 9 bases separating them. Germline lookup yields CDR1 LNHDA and CDR2 SQIVND (reference sequence).

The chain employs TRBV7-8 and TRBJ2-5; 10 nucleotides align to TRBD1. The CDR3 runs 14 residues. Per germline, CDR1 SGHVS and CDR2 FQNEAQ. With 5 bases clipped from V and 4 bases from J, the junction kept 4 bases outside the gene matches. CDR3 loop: CASSPTGGGETQYF. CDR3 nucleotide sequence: TGTGCCAGCAGCCCGACAGGGGGCGGAGAGACCCAGTACTTC.

The CDR3 sequence: CASSLALDGLAGRDEQYF. CDR3 nucleotides: TGTGCCAGCAGCTTAGCCCTAGACGGACTAGCGGGAAGGGACGAGCAGTACTTC. V is TRBV7-2 and J is TRBJ2-7, with 12 bases aligning to TRBD2. V lost 0 bases, J lost 5 bases, and 11 bases stayed unmatched. Germline V gives CDR1 SGHTA, CDR2 FQGNSA. The CDR3 runs to 18 residues. Full variable domain (remainder filled in from reference TRBV7-2 and TRBJ2-7): GAGVSQSPSNKVTEKGKDVELRCDPISGHTALYWYRQSLGQGLEFLIYFQGNSAPDKSGLPSDRFSAERTGGSVSTLTIQRTQQEDSAVYLCASSLALDGLAGRDEQYFGPGTRLTVT.

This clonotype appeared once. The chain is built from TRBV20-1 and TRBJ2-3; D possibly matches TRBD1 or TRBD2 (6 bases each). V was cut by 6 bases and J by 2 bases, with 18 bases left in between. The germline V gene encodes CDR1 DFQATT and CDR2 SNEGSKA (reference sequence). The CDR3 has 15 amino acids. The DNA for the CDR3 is TGCAGTGCCACGCTGGGGGCGGGGACCACAGATACGCAGTATTTT. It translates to CSATLGAGTTDTQYF.

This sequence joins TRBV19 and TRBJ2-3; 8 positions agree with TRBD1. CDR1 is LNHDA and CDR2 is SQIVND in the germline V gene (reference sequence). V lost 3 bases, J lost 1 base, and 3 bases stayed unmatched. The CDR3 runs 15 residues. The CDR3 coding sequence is TGTGCCAGTAGTATCAAGACAGGGGGCACAGATACGCAGTATTTT. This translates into CASSIKTGGTDTQYF.

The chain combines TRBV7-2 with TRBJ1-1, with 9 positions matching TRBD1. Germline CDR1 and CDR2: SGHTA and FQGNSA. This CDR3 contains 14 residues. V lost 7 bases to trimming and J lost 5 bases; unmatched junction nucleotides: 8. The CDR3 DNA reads TGTGCCAGCACGGGACAGGGCGGGGGGACTGAAGCTTTCTTT. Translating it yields CASTGQGGGTEAFF. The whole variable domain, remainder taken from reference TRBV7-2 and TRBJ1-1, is GAGVSQSPSNKVTEKGKDVELRCDPISGHTALYWYRQSLGQGLEFLIYFQGNSAPDKSGLPSDRFSAERTGGSVSTLTIQRTQQEDSAVYLCASTGQGGGTEAFFGQGTRLTVV.

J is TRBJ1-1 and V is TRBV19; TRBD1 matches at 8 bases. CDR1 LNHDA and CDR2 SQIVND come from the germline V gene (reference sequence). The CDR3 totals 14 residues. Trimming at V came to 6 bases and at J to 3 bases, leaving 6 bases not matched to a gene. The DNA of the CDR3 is TGTGCCAGTAGACACAGGGGGTGGGACACTGAAGCTTTCTTT. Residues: CASRHRGWDTEAFF. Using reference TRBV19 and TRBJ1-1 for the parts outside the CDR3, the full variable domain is DGGITQSPKYLFRKEGQNVTLSCEQNLNHDAMYWYRQDPGQGLRLIYYSQIVNDFQKGDIAEGYSVSREKKESFPLTVTSAQKNPTAFYLCASRHRGWDTEAFFGQGTRLTVV.

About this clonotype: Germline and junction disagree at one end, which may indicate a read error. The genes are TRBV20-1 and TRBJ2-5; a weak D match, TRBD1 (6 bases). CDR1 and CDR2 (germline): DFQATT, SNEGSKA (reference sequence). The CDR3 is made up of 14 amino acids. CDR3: CSARGTTMQETQYF. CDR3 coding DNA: TGCAGTGCCAGAGGGACAACCATGCAAGAGACCCAGTACTTC.

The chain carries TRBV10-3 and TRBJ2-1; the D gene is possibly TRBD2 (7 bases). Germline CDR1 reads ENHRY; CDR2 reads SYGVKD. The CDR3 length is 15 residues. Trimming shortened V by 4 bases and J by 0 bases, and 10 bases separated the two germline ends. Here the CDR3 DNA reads TGTGCCATCAGTGTAGGGGGGGGCTCCTACAATGAGCAGTTCTTC. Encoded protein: CAISVGGGSYNEQFF.

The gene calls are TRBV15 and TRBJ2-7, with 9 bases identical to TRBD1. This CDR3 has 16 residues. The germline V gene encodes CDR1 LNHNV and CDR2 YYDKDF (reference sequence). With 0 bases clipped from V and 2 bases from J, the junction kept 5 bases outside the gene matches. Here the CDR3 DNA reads TGTGCCACCAGCAGAGAAGCCGGGACAGGGCCCTACGAGCAGTACTTC. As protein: CATSREAGTGPYEQYF. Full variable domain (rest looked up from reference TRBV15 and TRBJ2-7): DAMVIQNPRYQVTQFGKPVTLSCSQTLNHNVMYWYQQKSSQAPKLLFHYYDKDFNNEADTPDNFQSRRPNTSFCFLDIRSPGLGDTAMYLCATSREAGTGPYEQYFGPGTRLTVT.

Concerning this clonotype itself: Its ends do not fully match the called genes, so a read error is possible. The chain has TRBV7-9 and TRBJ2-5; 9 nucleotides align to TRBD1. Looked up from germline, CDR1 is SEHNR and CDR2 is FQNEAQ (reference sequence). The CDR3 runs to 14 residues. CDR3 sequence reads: CASNNRGPQETRYF. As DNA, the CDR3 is TGTGCCAGCAACAACAGGGGGCCCCAAGAGACCCGGTACTTC.

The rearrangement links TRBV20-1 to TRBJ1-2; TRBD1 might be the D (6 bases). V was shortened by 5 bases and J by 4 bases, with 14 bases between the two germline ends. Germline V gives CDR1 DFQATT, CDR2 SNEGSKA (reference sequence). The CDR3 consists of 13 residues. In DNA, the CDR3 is TGCAGTGCTGTGCAGGGGATAGGCTATGGCTACACCTTC. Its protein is CSAVQGIGYGYTF.

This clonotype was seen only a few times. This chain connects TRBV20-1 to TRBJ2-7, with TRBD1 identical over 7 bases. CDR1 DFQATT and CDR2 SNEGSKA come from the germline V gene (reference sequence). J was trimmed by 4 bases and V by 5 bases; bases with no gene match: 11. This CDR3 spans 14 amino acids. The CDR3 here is CSAARQGLPYEQYF. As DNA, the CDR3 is TGCAGTGCTGCTCGACAGGGTCTCCCTTACGAGCAGTACTTC.

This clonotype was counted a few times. CDR3 bases: TGCAGTGCTAGAGATCGGGGTTACAATGAGCAGTTCTTC. It encodes CSARDRGYNEQFF. The chain carries TRBV20-1 and TRBJ2-1; D might be TRBD2 (5 bases). Germline V gives CDR1 DFQATT, CDR2 SNEGSKA (reference sequence). This CDR3 contains 13 residues. Between the trimmed V and J ends, which lost 0 bases and 4 bases, there was a span of 7 bases.

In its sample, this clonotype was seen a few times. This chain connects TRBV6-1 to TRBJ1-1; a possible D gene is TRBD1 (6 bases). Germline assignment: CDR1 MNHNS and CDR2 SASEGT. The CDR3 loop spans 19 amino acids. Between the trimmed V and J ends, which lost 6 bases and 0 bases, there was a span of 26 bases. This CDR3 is CASSTRGARGLALNTEAFF. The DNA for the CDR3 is TGTGCCAGCAGCACTCGGGGGGCGCGGGGGCTGGCCCTGAACACTGAAGCTTTCTTT.

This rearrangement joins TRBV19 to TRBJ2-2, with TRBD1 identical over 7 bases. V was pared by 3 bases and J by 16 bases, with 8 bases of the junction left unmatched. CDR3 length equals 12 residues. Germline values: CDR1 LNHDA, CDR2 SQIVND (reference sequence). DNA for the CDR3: TGTGCCAGTAGTATTGACAGGGATAAGCCGTTTTTT. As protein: CASSIDRDKPFF.

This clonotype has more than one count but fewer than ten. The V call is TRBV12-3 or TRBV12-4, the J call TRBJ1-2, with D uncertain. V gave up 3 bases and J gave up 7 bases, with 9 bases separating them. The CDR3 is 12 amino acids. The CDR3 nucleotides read TGTGCCAGCAGTTTTGCCGGAGGTGGCTACACCTTC. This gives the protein CASSFAGGGYTF.

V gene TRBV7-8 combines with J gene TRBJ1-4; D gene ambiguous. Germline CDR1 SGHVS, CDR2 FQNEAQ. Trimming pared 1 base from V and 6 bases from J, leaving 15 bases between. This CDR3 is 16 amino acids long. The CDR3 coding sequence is TGTGCCAGCAGCTTAGGGGCGGGCACCTATGATGAAAAACTGTTTTTT. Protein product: CASSLGAGTYDEKLFF.

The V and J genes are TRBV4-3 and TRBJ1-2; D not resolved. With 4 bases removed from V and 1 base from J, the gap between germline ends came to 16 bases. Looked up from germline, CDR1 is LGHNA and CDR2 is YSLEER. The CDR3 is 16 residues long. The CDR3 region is CASSPALAADNYGYTF. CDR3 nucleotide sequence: TGCGCCAGCAGCCCCGCGCTGGCAGCTGATAACTATGGCTACACCTTC.

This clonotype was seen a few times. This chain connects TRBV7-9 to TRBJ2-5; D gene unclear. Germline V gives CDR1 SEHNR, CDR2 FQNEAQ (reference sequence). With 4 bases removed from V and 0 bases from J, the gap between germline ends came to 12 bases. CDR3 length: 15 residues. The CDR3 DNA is TGTGCCAGCAGCTCGCCCAACTGGTACCAAGAGACCCAGTACTTC. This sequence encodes CASSSPNWYQETQYF.

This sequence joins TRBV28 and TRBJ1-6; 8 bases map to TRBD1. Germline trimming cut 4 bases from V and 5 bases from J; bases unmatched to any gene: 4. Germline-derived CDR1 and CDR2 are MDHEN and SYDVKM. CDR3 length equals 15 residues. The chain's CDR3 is CASSSGTGDNSPLHF. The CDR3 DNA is TGTGCCAGCAGTTCCGGGACAGGCGATAATTCACCCCTCCACTTT.

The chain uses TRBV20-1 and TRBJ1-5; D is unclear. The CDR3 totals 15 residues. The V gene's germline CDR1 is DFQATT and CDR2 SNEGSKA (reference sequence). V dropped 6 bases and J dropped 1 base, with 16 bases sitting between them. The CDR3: CSAVVSVDSNQPQHF. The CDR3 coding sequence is TGCAGTGCGGTGGTTTCGGTGGACAGCAATCAGCCCCAGCATTTT.

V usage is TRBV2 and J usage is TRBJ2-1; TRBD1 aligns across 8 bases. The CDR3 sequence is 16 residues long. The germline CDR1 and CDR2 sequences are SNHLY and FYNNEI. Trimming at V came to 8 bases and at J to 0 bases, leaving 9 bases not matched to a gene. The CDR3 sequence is CASRKRDRGSYNEQFF. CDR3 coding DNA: TGTGCCAGCCGGAAACGAGACAGGGGCTCCTACAATGAGCAGTTCTTC.

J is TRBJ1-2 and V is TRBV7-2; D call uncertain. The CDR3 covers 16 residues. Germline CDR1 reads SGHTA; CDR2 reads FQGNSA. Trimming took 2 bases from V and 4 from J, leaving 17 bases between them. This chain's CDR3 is CASSLRVGVEGYGYTF. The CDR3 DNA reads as TGTGCCAGCAGCTTACGAGTCGGGGTGGAGGGCTATGGCTACACCTTC.

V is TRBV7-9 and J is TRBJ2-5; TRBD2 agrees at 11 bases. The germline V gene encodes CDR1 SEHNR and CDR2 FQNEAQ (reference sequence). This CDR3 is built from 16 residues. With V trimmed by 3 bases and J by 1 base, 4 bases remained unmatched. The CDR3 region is CASSFRLAGRQETQYF. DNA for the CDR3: TGTGCCAGCAGCTTCCGACTAGCGGGACGCCAAGAGACCCAGTACTTC. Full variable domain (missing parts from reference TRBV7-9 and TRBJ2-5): DTGVSQNPRHKITKRGQNVTFRCDPISEHNRLYWYRQTLGQGPEFLTYFQNEAQLEKSRLLSDRFSAERPKGSFSTLEIQRTEQGDSAMYLCASSFRLAGRQETQYFGPGTRLLVL.

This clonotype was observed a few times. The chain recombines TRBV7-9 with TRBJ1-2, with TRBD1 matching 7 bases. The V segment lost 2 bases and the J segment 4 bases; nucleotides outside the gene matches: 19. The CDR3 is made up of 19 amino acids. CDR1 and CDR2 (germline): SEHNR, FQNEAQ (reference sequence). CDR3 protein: CASSLTSQGTRSRPYGYTF. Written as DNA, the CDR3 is TGTGCCAGCAGCTTAACCTCACAGGGGACCCGGAGTAGGCCCTATGGCTACACCTTC.

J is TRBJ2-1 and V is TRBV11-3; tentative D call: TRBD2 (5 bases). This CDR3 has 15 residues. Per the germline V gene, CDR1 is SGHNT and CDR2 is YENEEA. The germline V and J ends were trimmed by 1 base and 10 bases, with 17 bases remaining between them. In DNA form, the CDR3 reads TGTGCCAGCAGCTTAGCCGGACTTTCGGGTCTAGAGCAGTTCTTC. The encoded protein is CASSLAGLSGLEQFF.

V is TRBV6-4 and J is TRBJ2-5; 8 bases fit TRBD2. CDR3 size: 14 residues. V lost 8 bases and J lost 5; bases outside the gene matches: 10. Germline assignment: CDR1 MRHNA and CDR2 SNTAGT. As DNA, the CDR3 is TGTGCCAGCCTACGAGCGGGAGCCTTTGAGACCCAGTACTTC. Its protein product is CASLRAGAFETQYF.

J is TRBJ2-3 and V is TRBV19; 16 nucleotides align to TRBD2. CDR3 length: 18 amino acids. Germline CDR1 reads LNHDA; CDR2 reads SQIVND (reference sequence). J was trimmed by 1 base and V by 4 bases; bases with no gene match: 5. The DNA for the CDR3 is TGTGCCAGTAGTAGTCGCGGGACTAGCGGGAGGGGCACAGATACGCAGTATTTT. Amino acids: CASSSRGTSGRGTDTQYF.